Below, 16 T cell receptor beta chains from the same sample are listed, as sequenced in a study of blood T cell repertoires in COVID-19. Sequencing used immunoSEQ multiplex PCR; TCRdb keeps in-frame clones, though not all of them. The sample carries about 220,000 clones, under 90% recorded once. Sequencing was performed on peripheral blood. The origin of the receptors is a woman aged 40 to 50 with active or convalescent COVID-19.

This sequence joins TRBV27 and TRBJ1-2, with 8 positions matching TRBD1. CDR3 size: 15 residues. J lost 3 bases, V lost 0 bases, and 3 bases had no gene match. Per the germline V gene, CDR1 is MNHEY and CDR2 is SMNVEV (reference sequence). The DNA of the CDR3 is TGTGCCAGCAGTTTATCGCAGGGGGCCTACTATGGCTACACCTTC. Translating it yields CASSLSQGAYYGYTF.

This clone was found a few times. The chain combines TRBV28 with TRBJ1-1; D is possibly TRBD1 (5 bases). Germline V lookup: CDR1 MDHEN, CDR2 SYDVKM. V was clipped by 5 bases and J by 5 bases, with 15 bases between them. There are 14 residues in the CDR3. CDR3 in DNA: TGTGCCAGCAGTCTCCCGGGGGATGGGACTGAAGCTTTCTTT. Encoded protein: CASSLPGDGTEAFF.

The CDR3 here is CASSHGSGTEMSYSNQPQHF. The CDR3 DNA reads as TGTGCCAGCAGCCACGGGTCCGGGACAGAGATGTCCTATAGCAATCAGCCCCAGCATTTT. The chain joins TRBV5-4 to TRBJ1-5; TRBD1 matches at 7 bases. The CDR3 length is 20 residues. J lost 0 bases, V lost 4 bases, and 19 bases had no gene match. CDR1 and CDR2 from the germline V gene are SGHNT and YYREEE (reference sequence).

The genes are TRBV9 and TRBJ1-1; 7 nucleotides line up with TRBD1. V lost 3 bases, J lost 4 bases, and 6 bases stayed unmatched. Germline V gene sequence: CDR1 SGDLS, CDR2 YYNGEE. The CDR3 consists of 14 residues. The CDR3 region is CASSAGQAGTEAFF. The CDR3 nucleotides read TGTGCCAGCAGCGCCGGACAGGCCGGCACTGAAGCTTTCTTT.

This clone has a single count. The J gene is TRBJ2-4, the V gene TRBV7-2; 11 positions match TRBD1. This CDR3 is 16 amino acids long. The junction had 11 bases not matched to a gene; V was cut back by 5 bases and J by 8 bases. The germline V gene encodes CDR1 SGHTA and CDR2 FQGNSA. The CDR3 loop reads CASSHGTGGRLDIQYF. The CDR3 DNA sequence: TGTGCCAGCAGCCACGGGACAGGGGGTCGTTTGGACATTCAGTACTTC.

The chain couples TRBV7-3 to TRBJ2-7; possibly TRBD2 for D (5 bases). The V gene lost 5 bases and the J gene lost 5 bases, with 22 bases spanning the gap. This CDR3 spans 16 amino acids. Germline CDR1 reads SGHTA; CDR2 reads FQGTGA. The CDR3 DNA reads TGTGCCAGCAGCCAATCCTTCACATCGGGGATTCACGAGCAGTACTTC. Residues: CASSQSFTSGIHEQYF.

This clone was detected a few times. The CDR3 nucleotides are TGTGCCAGTAGTAGCGTTACAGGCCAAAATGAAAAACTGTTTTTT. It codes for CASSSVTGQNEKLFF. This chain uses TRBV19 with TRBJ1-4, with D perhaps TRBD1 (5 bases). Germline CDR1 reads LNHDA; CDR2 reads SQIVND (reference sequence). V gave up 4 bases and J gave up 5 bases, with 14 bases separating them. The CDR3 sequence is 15 residues long.

This clone was counted between two and nine times. The CDR3 DNA reads TGTGCCAGCAGCGACCGGGACAGATCTCTGGGGACTGAAGCTTTCTTT. It codes for CASSDRDRSLGTEAFF. V usage is TRBV7-9 and J usage is TRBJ1-1; 7 bases match TRBD1. Germline lookup yields CDR1 SEHNR and CDR2 FQNEAQ (reference sequence). Germline trimming cut 5 bases from V and 5 bases from J; bases unmatched to any gene: 14. The CDR3 sequence is 16 residues long.

A few counts support this clone. The rearrangement links TRBV5-5 to TRBJ2-3, with TRBD2 identical over 11 bases. The CDR3 covers 19 residues. Germline CDR1 is SGHKS and CDR2 is YYEKEE (reference sequence). V dropped 0 bases and J dropped 0; count of bases not matched to a gene: 9. The DNA for the CDR3 is TGTGCCAGCAGCTTGGGCCTAGCGGGGGGACACTCTAGCACAGATACGCAGTATTTT. Its translation: CASSLGLAGGHSSTDTQYF.

This rearrangement joins TRBV4-3 to TRBJ2-7; D is perhaps TRBD1 (6 bases). Germline V CDR1 and CDR2: LGHNA, YSLEER. The CDR3 covers 15 residues. Between the trimmed V and J ends, which lost 4 bases and 5 bases, there was a span of 18 bases. The CDR3 DNA is TGCGCCAGCAGCCCACGGGACACACTTCCCCACGAGCAGTACTTC. Its protein product is CASSPRDTLPHEQYF.

This clone was recorded a few times. The rearrangement uses TRBV4-2 and TRBJ2-7, with TRBD1 as a possible D gene (5 bases). The CDR3 is made up of 14 amino acids. V lost 0 bases, J lost 6 bases, and 12 bases lay in between. CDR1 is LGHNA, CDR2 YNFKEQ, per germline. CDR3 region: CASSQDRTLVEQYF. The CDR3 bases are TGTGCCAGCAGCCAAGATCGGACACTCGTCGAGCAGTACTTC.

This clone appeared a few times. The chain employs TRBV30 and TRBJ1-2, with D perhaps matching TRBD1 (6 bases). Germline CDR1 GTSNPN, CDR2 SVGIG (reference sequence). V lost 2 bases to trimming and J lost 6 bases, with 13 bases between them. The CDR3 has 13 residues. This CDR3 reads CAWSTLTGNGYTF. The CDR3 nucleotides are TGTGCCTGGAGTACACTCACAGGGAATGGCTACACCTTC.

V gene TRBV7-6 combines with J gene TRBJ1-5; 9 bases map to TRBD1. Germline CDR1 SGHVS, CDR2 FNYEAQ. Losses at the gene ends were 5 bases for V and 5 bases for J; bases not matched to a gene: 7. The CDR3 extends over 15 amino acids. CDR3 region: CASSRTGGPDQPQHF. Written as DNA, the CDR3 is TGTGCCAGCAGCCGTACAGGGGGCCCCGATCAGCCCCAGCATTTT. The full variable domain, its missing parts supplied by reference TRBV7-6 and TRBJ1-5, is GAGVSQSPRYKVTKRGQDVALRCDPISGHVSLYWYRQALGQGPEFLTYFNYEAQQDKSGLPNDRFSAERPEGSISTLTIQRTEQRDSAMYRCASSRTGGPDQPQHFGDGTRLSIL.

This chain uses TRBV7-2 with TRBJ1-2; 8 bases are shared with TRBD1. The junction had 8 bases not matched to a gene; V was cut back by 4 bases and J by 4 bases. The CDR3 length is 15 residues. The germline gives CDR1 SGHTA, CDR2 FQGNSA. Here the CDR3 DNA reads TGTGCCAGCAGCTCGGGACAGGTCGTTGCCTATGGCTACACCTTC. This sequence encodes CASSSGQVVAYGYTF.

CDR3 in amino acids: CASSSDRSNTEAFF. The CDR3 region has the DNA TGTGCCAGCAGCTCGGACAGATCGAACACTGAAGCTTTCTTT. This rearrangement joins TRBV11-3 to TRBJ1-1; a weak D match, TRBD1 (6 bases). Germline V gene sequence: CDR1 SGHNT, CDR2 YENEEA. The V end was cut by 4 bases, the J end by 1 base, with 10 bases between. The CDR3 extends over 14 amino acids.

This sequence joins TRBV29-1 and TRBJ1-2, with D tentatively TRBD1 (5 bases). Germline CDR1 SQVTM, CDR2 ANQGSEA. The CDR3 runs to 12 residues. Between the trimmed V and J ends, which lost 4 bases and 8 bases, there was a span of 14 bases. DNA of the CDR3: TGCAGCGTTGTGGGGCAGGGAGGCGGCTACACCTTC. Its translation is CSVVGQGGGYTF.